This TCR beta chain was obtained from a study of response to subunit inactivated influenza vaccine. The CDR3 has 11 residues. CDR1 is SQVTM, CDR2 ANQGSEA, per germline. Trimming took 3 bases from V and 5 from J, leaving 7 bases between them. From the RT-PCR reads, TCRdb called clonotypes with MiXCR, one entry per CDR3 protein. The sample contains about 540,000 distinct CDR3 sequences, under 30% of which appear only once. Separately, the same data were catalogued under a study of T cells expressing NK-cell markers. This second study notes: For TCR beta, cDNA was produced by 5'RACE template switching with UMIs. According to the study, TCR beta repertoires originated from sorted CD3+CD56+NKG2C+, CD3+CD56+NKG2C- and CD3+CD56-NKG2C+ T cells. Within several experiments, an anti-gamma-delta TCR antibody kept the sorting limited to alpha-beta TCR T cells. In four donors, dominant clonotypes made up about 28.3-65% of CD3+CD56-NKG2C+ cells.

The clonotype comes from a man aged 50 to 59 who received an inactivated influenza vaccine. The chain has TRBV29-1 and TRBJ2-5; no definite D call. Specimen: CD4+ T cells sorted from PBMCs, collected roughly 12 days after vaccination. This CDR3 reads CSVDPGETQYF. The DNA for the CDR3 is TGCAGCGTTGACCCTGGGGAGACCCAGTACTTC.